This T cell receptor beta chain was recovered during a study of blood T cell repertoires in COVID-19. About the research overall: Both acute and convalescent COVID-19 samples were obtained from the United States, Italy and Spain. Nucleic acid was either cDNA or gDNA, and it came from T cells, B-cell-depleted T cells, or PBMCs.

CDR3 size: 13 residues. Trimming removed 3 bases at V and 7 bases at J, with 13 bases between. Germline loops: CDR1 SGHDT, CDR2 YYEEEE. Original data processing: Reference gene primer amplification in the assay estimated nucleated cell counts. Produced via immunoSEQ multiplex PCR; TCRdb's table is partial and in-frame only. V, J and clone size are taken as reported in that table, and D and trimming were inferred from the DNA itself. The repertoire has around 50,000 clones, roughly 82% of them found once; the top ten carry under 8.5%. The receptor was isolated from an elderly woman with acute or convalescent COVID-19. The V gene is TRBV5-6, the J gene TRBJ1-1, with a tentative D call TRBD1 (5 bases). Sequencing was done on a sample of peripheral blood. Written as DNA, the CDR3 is TGTGCCAGCAGCTCGTGGGGCTTAGGTGAAGCTTTCTTT. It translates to CASSSWGLGEAFF.